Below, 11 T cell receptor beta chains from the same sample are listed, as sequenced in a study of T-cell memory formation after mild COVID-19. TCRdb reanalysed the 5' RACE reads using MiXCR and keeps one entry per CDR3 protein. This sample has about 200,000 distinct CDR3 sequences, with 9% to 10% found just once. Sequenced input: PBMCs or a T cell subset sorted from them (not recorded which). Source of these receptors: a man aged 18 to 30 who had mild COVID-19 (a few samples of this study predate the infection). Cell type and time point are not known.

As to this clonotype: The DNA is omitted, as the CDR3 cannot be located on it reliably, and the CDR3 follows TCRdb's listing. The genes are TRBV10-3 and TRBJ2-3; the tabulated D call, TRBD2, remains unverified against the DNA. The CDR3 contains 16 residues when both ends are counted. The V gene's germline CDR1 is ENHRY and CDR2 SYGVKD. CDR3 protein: CAISLAGGVGSGTQCF.

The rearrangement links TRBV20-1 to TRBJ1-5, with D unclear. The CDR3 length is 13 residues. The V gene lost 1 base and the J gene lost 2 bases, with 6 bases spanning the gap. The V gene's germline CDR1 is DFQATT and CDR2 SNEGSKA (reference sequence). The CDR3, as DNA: TGCAGTGCTAGAGCCGGGGGCAATCAGCCCCAGCATTTT. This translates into CSARAGGNQPQHF.

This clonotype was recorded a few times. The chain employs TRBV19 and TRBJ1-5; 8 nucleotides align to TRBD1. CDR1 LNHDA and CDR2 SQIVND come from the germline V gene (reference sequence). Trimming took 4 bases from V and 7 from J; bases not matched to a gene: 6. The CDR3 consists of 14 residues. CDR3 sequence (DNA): TGTGCCAGTAGTAGTCAGGGGGCAAGACAGCCCCAGCATTTT. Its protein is CASSSQGARQPQHF.

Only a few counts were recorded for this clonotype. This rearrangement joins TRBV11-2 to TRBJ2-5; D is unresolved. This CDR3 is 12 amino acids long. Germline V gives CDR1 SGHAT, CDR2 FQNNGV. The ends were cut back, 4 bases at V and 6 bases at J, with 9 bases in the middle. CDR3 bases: TGTGCCAGCAGCTCCCAGTGGAAGACCCAGTACTTC. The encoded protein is CASSSQWKTQYF.

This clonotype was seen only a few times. The CDR3 bases are TGTGCCAGCAGTCTCCAGAGAACCCAGTACTTC. This sequence encodes CASSLQRTQYF. The chain recombines TRBV28 with TRBJ2-5; D is unclear. The ends were cut back, 5 bases at V and 8 bases at J, with 9 bases in the middle. Germline CDR1 and CDR2: MDHEN and SYDVKM. The CDR3 is 11 residues long.

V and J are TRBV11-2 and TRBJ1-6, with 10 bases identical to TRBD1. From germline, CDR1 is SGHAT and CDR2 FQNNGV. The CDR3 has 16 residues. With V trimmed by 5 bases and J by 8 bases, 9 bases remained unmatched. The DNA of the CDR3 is TGTGCCAGCAGCACCTGGGGACAGGGGAATTATTCACCCCTCCACTTT. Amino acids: CASSTWGQGNYSPLHF.

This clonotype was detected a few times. Here the CDR3 reads CASSFLGQKETQYF. The CDR3, as DNA: TGTGCCAGCAGTTTCCTCGGACAGAAAGAGACCCAGTACTTC. The rearrangement links TRBV12-3 or TRBV12-4 to TRBJ2-5; a weak D match, TRBD1 (6 bases). The CDR3 length is 14 residues. With 3 bases removed from V and 3 bases from J, the gap between germline ends came to 11 bases.

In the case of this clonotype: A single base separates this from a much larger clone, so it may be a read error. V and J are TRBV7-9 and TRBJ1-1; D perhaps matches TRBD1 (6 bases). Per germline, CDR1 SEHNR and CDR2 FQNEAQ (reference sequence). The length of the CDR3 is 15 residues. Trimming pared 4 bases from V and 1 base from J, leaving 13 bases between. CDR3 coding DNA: TGTGCCAGCAGCTGGGGGCAGGGGCCGAACACTGAAGCTTTCTTT. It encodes CASSWGQGPNTEAFF.

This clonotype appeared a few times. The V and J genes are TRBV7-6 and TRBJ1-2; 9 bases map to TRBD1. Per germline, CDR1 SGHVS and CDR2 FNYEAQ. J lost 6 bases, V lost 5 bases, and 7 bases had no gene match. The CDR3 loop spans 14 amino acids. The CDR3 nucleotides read TGTGCCAGCAGCCCTAGAACAGGGGGCAATGGCTACACCTTC. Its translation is CASSPRTGGNGYTF.

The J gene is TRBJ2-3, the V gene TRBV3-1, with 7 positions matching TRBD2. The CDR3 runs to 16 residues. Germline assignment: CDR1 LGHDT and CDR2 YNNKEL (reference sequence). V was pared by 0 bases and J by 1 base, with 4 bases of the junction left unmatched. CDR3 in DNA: TGTGCCAGCAGCCAAGATGGTGCGGGGGGCACAGATACGCAGTATTTT. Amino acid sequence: CASSQDGAGGTDTQYF.

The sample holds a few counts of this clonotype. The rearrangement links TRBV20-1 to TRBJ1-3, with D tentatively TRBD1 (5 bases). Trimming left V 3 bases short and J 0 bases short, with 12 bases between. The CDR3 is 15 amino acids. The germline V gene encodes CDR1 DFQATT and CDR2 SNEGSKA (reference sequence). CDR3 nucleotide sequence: TGCAGTGCTAGCCCCCCGGGGGGCTCTGGAAACACCATATATTTT. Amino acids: CSASPPGGSGNTIYF.